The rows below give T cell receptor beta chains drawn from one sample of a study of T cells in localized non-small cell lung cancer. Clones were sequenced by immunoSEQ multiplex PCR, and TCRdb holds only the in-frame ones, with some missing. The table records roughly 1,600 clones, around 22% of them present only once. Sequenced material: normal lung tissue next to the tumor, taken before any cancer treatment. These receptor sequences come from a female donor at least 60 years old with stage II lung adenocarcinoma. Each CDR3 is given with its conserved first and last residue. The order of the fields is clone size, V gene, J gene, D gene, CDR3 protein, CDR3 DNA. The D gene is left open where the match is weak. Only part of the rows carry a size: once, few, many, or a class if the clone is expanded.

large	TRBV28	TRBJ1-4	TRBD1	CASRDRAGKLFF	TGTGCCAGCAGGGACAGGGCTGGAAAACTGTTTTTT
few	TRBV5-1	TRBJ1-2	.	CASSLAGTPSGYTF	TGCGCCAGCAGCTTGGCCGGGACCCCCAGTGGCTACACCTTC
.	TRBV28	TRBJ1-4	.	CASSPHRDGDEKLFF	TGTGCCAGCAGTCCCCACAGGGACGGGGACGAAAAACTGTTTTTT
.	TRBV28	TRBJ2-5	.	CASSSVGSGHQETQYF	TGTGCCAGCAGTTCCGTAGGCAGCGGGCACCAAGAGACCCAGTACTTC
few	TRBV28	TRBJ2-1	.	CASRYRATYNEQFF	TGTGCCAGCAGATACCGGGCCACCTACAATGAGCAGTTCTTC
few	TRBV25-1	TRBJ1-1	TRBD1	CASRGQGRTEAFF	TGTGCCAGCAGGGGACAGGGAAGGACTGAAGCTTTCTTT
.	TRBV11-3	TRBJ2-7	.	CASSFLLGTAYEQYF	TGTGCCAGCAGCTTTTTATTAGGGACTGCCTACGAGCAGTACTTC
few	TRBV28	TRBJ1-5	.	CASSPRGENSNQPQHF	TGTGCCAGCAGTCCCCGGGGGGAGAATAGCAATCAGCCCCAGCATTTT
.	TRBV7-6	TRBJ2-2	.	CASSPPQKRLGTGELFF	TGTGCCAGCAGCCCCCCCCAAAAGCGCCTGGGGACCGGGGAGCTGTTTTTT
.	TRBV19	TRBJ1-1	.	CASAKTGGNTEAFF	TGTGCCAGTGCTAAGACAGGAGGGAACACTGAAGCTTTCTTT
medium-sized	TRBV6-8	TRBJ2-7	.	CASSYSADYEQYF	TGTGCCAGCAGTTACTCCGCCGACTACGAGCAGTACTTC
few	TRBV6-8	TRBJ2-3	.	CASSYGPDTQYF	TGTGCCAGCAGTTACGGTCCTGATACGCAGTATTTT
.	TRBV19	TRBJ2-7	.	CASSGGREAYEQYF	TGTGCCAGTAGTGGGGGTAGGGAGGCCTACGAGCAGTACTTC
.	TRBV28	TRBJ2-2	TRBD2	CASSFLAGGHTGELFF	TGTGCCAGCAGTTTCCTAGCGGGAGGCCACACCGGGGAGCTGTTTTTT
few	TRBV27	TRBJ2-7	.	CASRPAAAYEQYF	TGTGCCAGCAGACCCGCGGCAGCCTACGAGCAGTACTTC
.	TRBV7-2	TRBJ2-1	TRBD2	CASSRSGSGGNISYNEQFF	TGTGCCAGCAGCCGCAGCGGGAGTGGTGGCAATATTTCGTACAATGAGCAGTTCTTC
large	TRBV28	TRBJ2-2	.	CASSYGGNTGELFF	TGTGCCAGCAGTTATGGCGGTAACACCGGGGAGCTGTTTTTT
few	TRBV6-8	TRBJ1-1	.	CASSYSRQQAEAFF	TGTGCCAGCAGTTACTCGAGACAGCAGGCTGAAGCTTTCTTT
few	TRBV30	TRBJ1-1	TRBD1	CAWRGDRWTEAFF	TGTGCCTGGAGAGGGGACAGGTGGACTGAAGCTTTCTTT
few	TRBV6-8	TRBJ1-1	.	CASRGTGNTEAFF	TGTGCCAGCAGGGGGACGGGGAACACTGAAGCTTTCTTT
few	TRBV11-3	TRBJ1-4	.	CASSLGLGWRDEKLFF	TGTGCCAGCAGCTTGGGACTGGGGTGGCGGGATGAAAAACTGTTTTTT
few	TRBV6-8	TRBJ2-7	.	CASSTEGSGAYEQYF	TGTGCCAGCAGCACCGAAGGTAGCGGCGCCTACGAGCAGTACTTC
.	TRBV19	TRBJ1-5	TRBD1	CASSSRTGLGNQPQHF	TGTGCCAGTAGTTCACGGACAGGGTTAGGGAATCAGCCCCAGCATTTT
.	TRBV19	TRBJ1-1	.	CASSIVGLRGEAFF	TGTGCCAGTAGTATAGTGGGTCTTCGCGGTGAAGCTTTCTTT
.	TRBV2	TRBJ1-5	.	CASTKTGNSNQPQHF	TGTGCCAGCACCAAAACGGGCAATAGCAATCAGCCCCAGCATTTT
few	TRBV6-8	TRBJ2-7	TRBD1	CASSETGDISYEQYF	TGTGCCAGCAGCGAAACAGGGGATATCTCCTACGAGCAGTACTTC
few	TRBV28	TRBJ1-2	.	CASSLGGGEYGYTF	TGTGCCAGCAGTTTAGGGGGAGGGGAGTATGGCTACACCTTC
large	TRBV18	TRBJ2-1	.	CASSPDPASASSYNEQFF	TGTGCCAGCTCACCAGACCCAGCTAGCGCGAGCTCCTACAATGAGCAGTTCTTC
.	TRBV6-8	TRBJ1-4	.	CASSSRVGEKLFF	TGTGCCAGCAGTTCCAGGGTGGGTGAAAAACTGTTTTTT
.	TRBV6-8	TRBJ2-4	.	CASSEDEARSRSIQYF	TGTGCCAGCAGTGAGGACGAAGCGAGGAGCCGCTCCATTCAGTACTTC
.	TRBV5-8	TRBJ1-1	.	CASSSGPNTEAFF	TGTGCCAGCAGCTCGGGCCCGAACACTGAAGCTTTCTTT
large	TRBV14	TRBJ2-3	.	CASSQKGYASTDTQYF	TGTGCCAGCAGCCAGAAGGGGTACGCTAGCACAGATACGCAGTATTTT
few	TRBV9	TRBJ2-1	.	CASSEGGWEQFF	TGTGCCAGCAGCGAGGGCGGGTGGGAGCAGTTCTTC
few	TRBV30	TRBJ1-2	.	CAWGFNYGYTF	TGTGCCTGGGGATTTAACTATGGCTACACCTTC
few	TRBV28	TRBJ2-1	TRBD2	CASSFLTSGNEQFF	TGTGCCAGCAGTTTCTTAACTAGCGGCAATGAGCAGTTCTTC
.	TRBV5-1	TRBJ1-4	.	CASSLGGKNEKLFF	TGCGCCAGCAGCTTGGGGGGAAAGAATGAAAAACTGTTTTTT
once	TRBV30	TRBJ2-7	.	CAWGSDSNYEQYF	TGTGCCTGGGGATCGGACTCGAATTACGAGCAGTACTTC
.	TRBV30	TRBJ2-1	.	CAWSAGLHYNEQFF	TGTGCCTGGAGTGCGGGACTGCACTACAATGAGCAGTTCTTC
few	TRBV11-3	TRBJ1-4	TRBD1	CASSPGGGGLADEKLFF	TGTGCCAGCAGCCCAGGGGGTGGAGGGTTGGCCGATGAAAAACTGTTTTTT
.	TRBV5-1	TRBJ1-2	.	CASSPGHTANYGYTF	TGCGCCAGCAGCCCCGGACATACTGCTAACTATGGCTACACCTTC
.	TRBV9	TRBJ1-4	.	CASSVEVNEKLFF	TGTGCCAGCAGTGTCGAGGTTAATGAAAAACTGTTTTTT
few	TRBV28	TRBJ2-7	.	CASLKGVRSYEQYF	TGTGCCAGCCTCAAAGGGGTCCGCTCCTACGAGCAGTACTTC
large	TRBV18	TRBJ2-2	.	CASSPPNGELFF	TGTGCCAGCTCACCACCTAACGGGGAGCTGTTTTTT
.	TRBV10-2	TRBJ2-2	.	CASSDRGVGNTGELFF	TGCGCCAGCAGTGACAGGGGGGTCGGGAACACCGGGGAGCTGTTTTTT
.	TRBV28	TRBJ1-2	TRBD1	CASSSGQGNYGYTF	TGTGCCAGCAGCTCCGGACAGGGTAACTATGGCTACACCTTC
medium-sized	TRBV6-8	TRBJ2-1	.	CASSGYDGGGQFF	TGTGCCAGCAGTGGGTACGACGGGGGTGGGCAGTTCTTC
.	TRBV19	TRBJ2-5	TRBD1	CASTYGQGREETQYF	TGTGCCAGTACCTACGGACAGGGTAGGGAAGAGACCCAGTACTTC
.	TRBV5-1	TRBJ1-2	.	CASSPSVAENGYTF	TGCGCCAGCAGCCCTTCTGTCGCGGAGAATGGCTACACCTTC
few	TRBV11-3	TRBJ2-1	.	CASSLRAGDNEQFF	TGTGCCAGCAGCTTGAGGGCAGGGGACAATGAGCAGTTCTTC
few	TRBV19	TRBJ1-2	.	CASSIGGGNYGYTF	TGTGCCAGTAGTATAGGAGGAGGGAACTATGGCTACACCTTC
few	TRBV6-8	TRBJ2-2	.	CASSYGGNTGELFF	TGTGCCAGCAGTTACGGAGGGAACACCGGGGAGCTGTTTTTT
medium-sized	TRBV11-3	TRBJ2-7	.	CASSSGSTSYEQYF	TGTGCCAGCAGCTCGGGCTCTACTTCCTACGAGCAGTACTTC
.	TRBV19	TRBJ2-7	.	CASSMRREGYEQYF	TGTGCCAGTAGTATGAGGAGGGAAGGCTACGAGCAGTACTTC
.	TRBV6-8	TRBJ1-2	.	CASSPRARATEGYTF	TGTGCCAGCAGTCCCAGGGCAAGGGCGACGGAAGGCTACACCTTC
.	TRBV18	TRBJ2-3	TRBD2	CASSRAGLASDTQYF	TGTGCCAGCTCACGGGCGGGACTAGCCTCAGATACGCAGTATTTT